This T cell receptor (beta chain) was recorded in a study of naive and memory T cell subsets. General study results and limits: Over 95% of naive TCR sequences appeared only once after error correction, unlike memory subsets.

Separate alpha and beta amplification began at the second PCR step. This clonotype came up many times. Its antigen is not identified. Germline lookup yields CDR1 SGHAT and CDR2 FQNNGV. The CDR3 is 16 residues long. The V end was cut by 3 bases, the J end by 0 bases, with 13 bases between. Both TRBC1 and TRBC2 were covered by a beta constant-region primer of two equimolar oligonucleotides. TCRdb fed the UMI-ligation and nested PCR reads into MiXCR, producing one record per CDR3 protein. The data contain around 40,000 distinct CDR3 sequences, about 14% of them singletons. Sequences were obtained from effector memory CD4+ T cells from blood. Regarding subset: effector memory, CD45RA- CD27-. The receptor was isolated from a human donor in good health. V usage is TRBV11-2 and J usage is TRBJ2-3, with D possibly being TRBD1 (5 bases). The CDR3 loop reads CASSFPTASSTDTQYF. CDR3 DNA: TGTGCCAGCAGCTTTCCGACAGCCTCTAGCACAGATACGCAGTATTTT.